This T cell receptor (beta chain) was found in a study of human T cells and chemical hapten exposure. Study-wide context: Minor volume differences among pooled libraries chiefly drove per-sample TCR yield variation.

The time point here: pre-sensitization, week 0. As for treatment: therapeutic diphenylcyclopropenone sensitization with weekly scalp DPC. Whole blood that had not been fractionated was the source of extracted total RNA. Ahead of each patch test application, blood was drawn. In this sample, this clonotype turned up many times. CDR3 length equals 15 residues. V shed 1 base and J shed 0 bases, with 13 bases lying between them. The germline CDR1 and CDR2 sequences are DFQATT and SNEGSKA (reference sequence). Original data processing: Per sample, the median was roughly 96,000 TCRs, with values from 23,224 to 690,600. In TCRdb, the RACE reads were re-called with MiXCR into one record per CDR3 protein. These V and J calls derive from TCRdb rather than the authors' analysis. Seen here are tens of thousands of distinct CDR3 sequences, roughly an eighth observed once, and the top ten hold around 1.9%.

The clonotype comes from a woman aged 40-49 years with alopecia areata. Some clones in this sample may be carry-over from other donors' samples. Sequenced material: whole blood, taken in connection with sensitization to the hapten diphenylcyclopropenone (DPC). The chain has TRBV20-1 and TRBJ2-7; D gene uncertain. CDR3 coding DNA: TGCAGTGCTAGAGGCTCCGGGCGTTTCTCCTACGAGCAGTACTTC. Residues: CSARGSGRFSYEQYF.